The 5 T cell receptor beta chains below all came from one sample that was sequenced in a study of blood T cells in healthy people across ages. Alongside a J-beta primer mix, a sample-barcoded 5' primer served in a second PCR lasting about 7 to 11 cycles. TCRdb re-derived calls from the 5' RACE reads in MiXCR, one entry per CDR3 protein. Among about 290,000 distinct CDR3 sequences listed, roughly 27% were seen once. The specimen sequenced was blood. All receptors derive from a woman between 65 and 79 years old in good health.

The chain links TRBV21-1 to TRBJ2-7; the D call in the table, TRBD2, was not verified against the DNA. TRBV21-1 is a recognized pseudogene. The CDR3 sequence is 17 residues long. CDR3 in amino acids: CASSRGEVMAVSYEQYF. As DNA, the CDR3 is TGTGCCAGCAGCAGAGGGGAGGTGATGGCGGTCTCCTACGAGCAGTACTTC.

Points on this clonotype: One base away lies a much larger clone, so this may be a sequencing read error. The chain couples TRBV9 to TRBJ1-5, with 9 bases identical to TRBD1. The CDR3 loop spans 14 amino acids. Germline values: CDR1 SGDLS, CDR2 YYNGEE. Written as DNA, the CDR3 is TGTACCAGCAGCGGGACAGGGAACAATCAGCCCCAGCATTTT. Its protein is CTSSGTGNNQPQHF. The full variable domain, with the rest looked up from reference TRBV9 and TRBJ1-5, is DSGVTQTPKHLITATGQRVTLRCSPRSGDLSVYWYQQSLDQGLQFLIQYYNGEERAKGNILERFSAQQFPDLHSELNLSSLELGDSALYFCTSSGTGNNQPQHFGDGTRLSIL.

The CDR3 is CASSQAQGQGATYGYTF. The CDR3 DNA reads as TGCGCCAGCAGCCAAGCTCAGGGGCAGGGGGCGACCTATGGCTACACCTTC. The J gene is TRBJ1-2, the V gene TRBV4-1, with TRBD1 identical over 8 bases. The V and J ends lost 1 base and 4 bases, in that order; junction bases with no gene match: 11. Germline V gene lookup returns CDR1 MGHRA and CDR2 YSYEKL. CDR3 length: 17 residues.

The sample holds one count of this clonotype. The chain combines TRBV29-1 with TRBJ1-1; D remains ambiguous. The CDR3 contains 13 residues. The ends were cut back, 5 bases at V and 8 bases at J, with 18 bases in the middle. The germline CDR1 and CDR2 sequences are SQVTM and ANQGSEA. The chain's CDR3 is CSVSFSSKVEAFF. The CDR3 bases are TGCAGCGTTAGCTTTTCATCGAAGGTGGAAGCTTTCTTT.

The chain couples TRBV7-9 to TRBJ2-5; D unclear. Germline-derived CDR1 and CDR2 are SEHNR and FQNEAQ (reference sequence). The CDR3 loop spans 14 amino acids. V was pared by 3 bases and J by 5 bases, with 13 bases between. This chain's CDR3 is CASSFSGSWETQYF. The CDR3 DNA reads as TGTGCCAGCAGCTTCTCAGGTAGCTGGGAGACCCAGTACTTC.